Presented here are 9 T cell receptor beta chains from one specimen sequenced in a study of shared clonotypes between healthy human individuals. TCRdb's copy holds only in-frame clones and misses some; the assay was immunoSEQ multiplex PCR. This table holds a few million clones, approximately 95% found once. Sequencing was done on a sample of naive CD4+ T cells from PBMCs. The subset is: CD45RA+ positively selected. The source is a man aged 18-30 years in good health. Some clones in this sample may be carry-over from other donors' samples.

The chain recombines TRBV27 with TRBJ2-3; D is unclear. V was pared by 3 bases and J by 2 bases, with 9 bases between. This CDR3 has 14 amino acids. CDR1 MNHEY and CDR2 SMNVEV come from the germline V gene (reference sequence). CDR3 region: CASSFTRTTDTQYF. DNA for the CDR3: TGTGCCAGCAGTTTTACCCGGACCACAGATACGCAGTATTTT.

CDR3 region: CASSRGIINYGYTF. For the CDR3, the DNA is TGTGCCAGTAGTAGGGGGATCATTAACTATGGCTACACCTTC. The chain has TRBV19 and TRBJ1-2; D may be TRBD1 (5 bases). Between the trimmed V and J ends, which lost 4 bases and 1 base, there was a span of 10 bases. The CDR3 extends over 14 amino acids. Germline V lookup: CDR1 LNHDA, CDR2 SQIVND (reference sequence).

This chain uses TRBV28 with TRBJ2-7, with D possibly matching TRBD2 (6 bases). This CDR3 has 14 amino acids. Germline V gene sequence: CDR1 MDHEN, CDR2 SYDVKM. Trimming cost V 4 bases and J 3 bases, with 13 bases left between them. In DNA form, the CDR3 reads TGTGCCAGCAGTTCGACGGGCGGGGTCTACGAGCAGTACTTC. It specifies CASSSTGGVYEQYF.

Worth noting for this clone: The identical CDR3 is also encoded by other nucleotide sequences in the sample. The rearrangement links TRBV18 to TRBJ2-7; D remains unclear. The CDR3 spans 14 residues. Germline assignment: CDR1 KGHSH and CDR2 LQKENI. V dropped 3 bases and J dropped 0 bases, with 9 bases sitting between them. The CDR3 spells CASSPVGSSYEQYF. The CDR3 DNA reads TGTGCCAGCTCACCGGTGGGCAGCTCCTACGAGCAGTACTTC. Using reference TRBV18 and TRBJ2-7 for the parts outside the CDR3, the full variable domain is NAGVMQNPRHLVRRRGQEARLRCSPMKGHSHVYWYRQLPEEGLKFMVYLQKENIIDESGMPKERFSAEFPKEGPSILRIQQVVRGDSAAYFCASSPVGSSYEQYFGPGTRLTVT.

The chain employs TRBV6-1 and TRBJ1-1; D is unresolved. CDR1 and CDR2 (germline): MNHNS, SASEGT. V lost 7 bases and J 1 base, leaving 13 bases between the germline ends. The CDR3 totals 14 residues. CDR3 nucleotides: TGTGCCAGCACCCCCGGACTCGGGAACACTGAAGCTTTCTTT. This encodes CASTPGLGNTEAFF.

The chain joins TRBV29-1 to TRBJ2-1; 12 bases are a match to TRBD2. Trimming cost V 4 bases and J 4 bases; bases outside gene matches: 5. CDR1 and CDR2 from the germline V gene are SQVTM and ANQGSEA. The CDR3 contains 15 residues. The CDR3 region is CSVGGGLAGYNEQFF. DNA of the CDR3: TGCAGCGTTGGTGGGGGACTAGCGGGTTACAATGAGCAGTTCTTC.

This chain joins TRBV4-1 and TRBJ2-1; 8 positions match TRBD2. The V and J ends lost 3 bases and 3 bases, in that order; junction bases with no gene match: 19. Germline-derived CDR1 and CDR2 are MGHRA and YSYEKL. CDR3 length: 20 residues. The CDR3 is CASSHPWTARERGIYNEQFF. The CDR3, as DNA: TGCGCCAGCAGCCACCCCTGGACAGCACGGGAGCGGGGGATCTACAATGAGCAGTTCTTC.

The chain links TRBV4-1 to TRBJ1-2, with a tentative D call TRBD1 (6 bases). Trimming took 8 bases from V and 4 from J, leaving 23 bases between them. The CDR3 length is 16 residues. From germline, CDR1 is MGHRA and CDR2 YSYEKL. In nucleotides, the CDR3 is TGCGCCAGCTTAGGGAGGGGTCCAGGGGCACTCTATGGCTACACCTTC. Translated, it gives CASLGRGPGALYGYTF.

This clone was recorded only once. The chain uses TRBV29-1 and TRBJ2-1; 9 nucleotides align to TRBD1. The CDR3 length is 12 residues. The V gene end was trimmed by 5 bases and the J gene end by 7 bases; junction bases not matched to a gene: 3. Per germline, CDR1 SQVTM and CDR2 ANQGSEA. The CDR3 loop reads CSVNRGRNEQFF. CDR3 bases: TGCAGCGTTAACAGGGGGCGGAATGAGCAGTTCTTC.